This TCR beta chain originates from a study of cytomegalovirus exposure and HLA in healthy donors. Looking at the study overall: Unique TCR beta sequences numbering over 100 million came from approximately 180 million T cells in an earlier analysis. Study-wide results and limits: Later on, an analysis found that several of the most significant clusters appeared to be linked to common viral pathogens, which included parvovirus B19. A later analysis revealed that TCR association rates differed between HLA loci, peaking at DRB1 and bottoming out at HLA-C.

PCR employed 60 Vbeta and 13 Jbeta primers. Here immunoSEQ multiplex PCR was the method, and the copy in TCRdb shows in-frame clones only, minus some. The sample has roughly 150,000 clones. This CDR3 spans 14 amino acids. CDR1 and CDR2 from the germline V gene are MNHNS and SASEGT. Trimming cost V 6 bases and J 7 bases; bases outside gene matches: 7. A remark on this clone: Its cognate antigen is unknown.

The TCR comes from a woman between 45 and 60 years old in good health and CMV-seronegative. The chain recombines TRBV6-1 with TRBJ1-4; 8 bases map to TRBD1. The sequencing sample was made of PBMCs. The CDR3 here is CASRPRGPREKLFF. DNA for the CDR3: TGTGCCAGCAGACCCAGGGGGCCACGTGAAAAACTGTTTTTT.